This T cell receptor (beta chain) was observed in a study of blood T cells in healthy people across ages (dated by TCRdb to about 2015). A note on the overall study: In model experiments, template switching captured roughly one uniquely barcoded TCR beta cDNA molecule for every two T cells. Age-related changes in TCR beta repertoire diversity were measured in the study by deep sequencing normalized with unique cDNA molecular identifiers. Donors were grouped into four age groups: young (average approximately 16 years), middle-aged (approximately 41), aged (around 60) and long-lived (82). To avoid experimental bias, donors of different ages were spread randomly across the sequencing lanes. The study analyzed two additional independent replicas of 1 million unique cDNA reads from the same blood draw for two donors, one aged 18 to 30 and one aged 80 or older. Paper-wide results and their limitations: Total diversity estimates from one million sequenced T cells were considered lower bounds and underestimates. Because the CMV infection status of the donors was unknown, age-related changes in expanded clonotypes may potentially have been confounded. Compared with the aged group, the long-lived group had more naive CD4+ T cells, fewer expanded clones and increased TCR diversity, suggesting age selection. Bulk unsorted PBMC profiling prevented conclusive comparison of naive and antigen-experienced compartments. The percentage of naive T cells measured by flow cytometry correlated strongly with observed TCR beta diversity. As age increased, observed TCR beta diversity per million T cells dropped in a roughly linear way, and a significant reduction was already evident by age 40.

The receptor library was made with 5' RACE. TCRdb lists the instrument as Illumina HiSeq 2500. A second PCR of about 6 to 12 cycles was performed with a sample-barcoded 5' primer and a J-beta primer mix. Each TCR beta cDNA molecule received a unique molecular identifier from a template-switch 5' adaptor carrying 12 random nucleotides. Each sample yielded at least 3 million CDR3-containing paired-end reads. First-strand cDNA was synthesized from all RNA with the Mint cDNA synthesis kit, primed by a TRBC-specific oligonucleotide. Following uracil-DNA glycosylase treatment, a first 18-cycle PCR with universal primers M1SS and BC2_uni_R was performed on all cDNA. The original methods were these. Normalization of each sample was performed by random selection of 1 million high-quality reads, each carrying a distinct molecular identifier. Reads sharing molecular identifiers were discarded rather than binned into consensus sequences. MiTCR, with a Q25 quality threshold and the strictest error-elimination algorithm, was used for CDR3 identification, clonotype clustering and error correction. A nonparametric unseen species model with Euler transformation was used to estimate lower-bound total TCR beta diversity. TCRdb handled the public reads itself, with Q25 trimming in fastp and clone calling in MiXCR, and kept productive beta chains. Entries are consolidated by CDR3 protein sequence, retaining the most common genes and DNA. For this entry, the V and J calls and clone size follow TCRdb and not the study's own pipeline. For this sample the table gives under 1 million distinct CDR3 sequences, of which approximately 48% were detected only once. Of the sample, about 21% falls within the top ten clones.

Note on this clonotype: This clone's antigen is unknown. No much larger clone is present one base from it, and per-base qualities are unavailable.

Systemically healthy Caucasian individuals from Russia, 39 in total and aged about 6 to 90 years, were included as donors. Approximately 11 milliliters of peripheral blood were drawn from each donor into EDTA-treated Vacutainer tubes. Ficoll-Paque density-gradient centrifugation was used to isolate PBMCs, with at least 7 million per sample. Trizol reagent was used to extract total RNA from PBMCs, with at least 5.5 micrograms per sample. For every donor, an aliquot of PBMCs went through flow cytometry to measure the percentages of naive CD45RAhigh/CD27high T cells. The sequence was obtained from a man between 60 and 75 years old in good health. Sequenced: blood.

The nucleotides are TGTGCCAGCAGGGGACTAGCGGGGGAAAAGGGCACCTACGAGCAGTACTTC. This sequence encodes CASRGLAGEKGTYEQYF. The chain links TRBV6-1 with TRBJ2-7, with 14 bases matching TRBD2. The CDR3 has 17 amino acids, counting the end cysteine and phenylalanine. The sequence is cut down to CDR3 DNA, 51 bases in frame from base 1. V lost 6 bases and J lost 2 bases, and the count of bases not matched to a germline gene is 9. CDR1 MNHNS and CDR2 SASEGT are derived from the germline V gene.